The table lists the clone carrying this T cell receptor beta chain with a few counts. This entry belongs to a study of blood T cell dynamics during melanoma immunotherapy. Whole-study context: Standard first-line treatment here was pembrolizumab or nivolumab plus ipilimumab in metastatic melanoma.

Time point given: week 3, after first cycle of checkpoint inhibitor. Here immunoSEQ multiplex PCR was the method, and the copy in TCRdb shows in-frame clones only, minus some. The sample shows 25,000 to 30,000 clones, 65% to 85% of them seen only once. Trimming took off 6 bases at V and 1 base at J, with 15 bases between the two ends. Germline CDR1 reads MDHEN; CDR2 reads SYDVKM. This CDR3 is 15 amino acids long. The TCR sequence derives from a human donor with melanoma. Specimen: blood, collected from a patient treated with checkpoint blockade. The rearrangement uses TRBV28 and TRBJ1-1; a weak D match, TRBD1 (5 bases). The chain's CDR3 is CASSPSGGGNTEAFF. CDR3 coding DNA: TGTGCCAGCAGCCCCAGTGGGGGGGGGAACACTGAAGCTTTCTTT. Supplemented by reference TRBV28 and TRBJ1-1, the full variable domain reads DVKVTQSSRYLVKRTGEKVFLECVQDMDHENMFWYRQDPGLGLRLIYFSYDVKMKEKGDIPEGYSVSREKKERFSLILESASTNQTSMYLCASSPSGGGNTEAFFGQGTRLTVV.